The TCR beta chain described here comes from a study of T-cell reconstitution after alpha-beta-depleted transplantation in children. Germline V gene sequence: CDR1 SGHKS, CDR2 YYEKEE (reference sequence). The CDR3 spans 15 residues. Deletions cut 2 bases from V and 6 bases from J, with 14 bases between. TCRbeta library preparation incorporated unique molecular identifiers. TCRdb recomputed calls from the PCR reads with MiXCR, one row per CDR3 protein. The repertoire includes some 550,000 distinct CDR3 sequences, roughly 23% of them detected once, and 14% sits in the top ten. This sequence originates from a boy less than two years old who had a stem cell transplant for acute myeloid leukemia, so the T cells may come from the graft donor. The sample consisted of PBMCs, mostly from graft donor cells, taken 360 days after TCRalphabeta/CD19-depleted stem cell transplant. The chain joins TRBV5-5 to TRBJ1-4; the D is unclear. The CDR3 spells CASSFFNRVDEKLFF. In nucleotides, the CDR3 is TGTGCCAGCAGCTTTTTCAACAGAGTAGATGAAAAACTGTTTTTT. The full variable domain, its missing parts supplied by reference TRBV5-5 and TRBJ1-4, is DAGVTQSPTHLIKTRGQQVTLRCSPISGHKSVSWYQQVLGQGPQFIFQYYEKEERGRGNFPDRFSARQFPNYSSELNVNALLLGDSALYLCASSFFNRVDEKLFFGSGTQLSVL.